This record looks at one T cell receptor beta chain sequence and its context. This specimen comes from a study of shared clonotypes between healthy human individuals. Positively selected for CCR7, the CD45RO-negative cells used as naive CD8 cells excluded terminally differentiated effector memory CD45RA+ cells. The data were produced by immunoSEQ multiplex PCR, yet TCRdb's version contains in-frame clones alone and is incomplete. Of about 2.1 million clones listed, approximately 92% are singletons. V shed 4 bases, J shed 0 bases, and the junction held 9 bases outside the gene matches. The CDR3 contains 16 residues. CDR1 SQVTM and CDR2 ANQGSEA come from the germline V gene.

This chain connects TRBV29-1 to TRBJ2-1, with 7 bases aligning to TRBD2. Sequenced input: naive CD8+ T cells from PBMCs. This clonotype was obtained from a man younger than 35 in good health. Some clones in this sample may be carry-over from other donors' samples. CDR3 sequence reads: CSVVGGGMSSYNEQFF. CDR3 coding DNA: TGCAGCGTTGTCGGGGGAGGGATGAGCTCCTACAATGAGCAGTTCTTC.